Sequencing of this TCR beta chain was carried out in a study of T cell changes during pregnancy in multiple sclerosis. V was trimmed by 6 bases and J by 0 bases, leaving 13 bases between them. Germline CDR1 and CDR2: SGHRS and YFSETQ. The CDR3 totals 15 residues. Clones were read by immunoSEQ multiplex PCR, and TCRdb kept only the in-frame ones, dropping some. This table holds tens of thousands of clones, approximately 89% found once. The clonotype originates from a female donor in good health, enrolled as a control in a pregnancy study. This sample comprised CD4+ T cells from peripheral blood mononuclear cells, obtained after pregnancy. V gene TRBV5-1 combines with J gene TRBJ2-1; tentative D call: TRBD2 (6 bases). This CDR3 is CASNTGGYSYNEQFF. The CDR3 DNA reads TGCGCCAGCAACACTGGGGGGTACTCCTACAATGAGCAGTTCTTC.